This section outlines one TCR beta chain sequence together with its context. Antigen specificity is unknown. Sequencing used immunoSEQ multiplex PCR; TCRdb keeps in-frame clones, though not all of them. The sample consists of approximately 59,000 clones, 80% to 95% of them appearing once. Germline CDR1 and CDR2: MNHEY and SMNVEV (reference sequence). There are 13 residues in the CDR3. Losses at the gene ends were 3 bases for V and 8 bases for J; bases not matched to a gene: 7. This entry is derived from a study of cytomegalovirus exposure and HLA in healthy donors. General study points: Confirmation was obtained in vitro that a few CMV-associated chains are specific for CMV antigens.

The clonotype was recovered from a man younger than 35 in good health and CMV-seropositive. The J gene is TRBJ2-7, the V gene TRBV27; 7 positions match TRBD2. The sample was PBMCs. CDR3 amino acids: CASSLLGEGKQYF. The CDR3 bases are TGTGCCAGCAGTTTGCTTGGGGAGGGGAAGCAGTACTTC.